The rows below give T cell receptor beta chains drawn from one sample of a study of shared clonotypes between healthy human individuals. The method was immunoSEQ multiplex PCR; TCRdb's version includes in-frame clones alone and lacks a portion of them. In the table there are over a million clones, about 96% of which are singletons. The sequencing sample was made of naive CD4+ T cells sorted from blood. The source is a man aged 30-40 years in good health. Both conserved end residues are part of each CDR3. The D gene is left open where the match is weak.

TRBJ2-7 - 15 TRBV11-2 CASSRTAPAWDEQYF TGTGCCAGCAGCCGGACGGCGCCGGCGTGGGACGAGCAGTACTTC
TRBJ2-2 TRBD1 15 TRBV2 CASRLDRGITGELFF TGTGCCAGCAGACTGGACAGGGGGATCACCGGGGAGCTGTTTTTT
TRBJ2-1 - 13 TRBV7-2 CASSLENNNEQFF TGTGCCAGCAGCTTAGAGAACAACAATGAGCAGTTCTTC
TRBJ2-7 TRBD2 13 TRBV29-1 CSAIPGAGWGQYF TGCAGCGCGATACCGGGAGCGGGGTGGGGGCAGTACTTC
TRBJ2-1 - 16 TRBV19 CASSIRSSAHYNEQFF TGTGCCAGTAGTATTCGGTCTAGCGCGCACTACAATGAGCAGTTCTTC
TRBJ1-1 - 17 TRBV5-1 CASSLVPGRNMNTEAFF TGCGCCAGCAGCTTGGTCCCGGGACGCAACATGAACACTGAAGCTTTCTTT
TRBJ1-5 - 14 TRBV28 CASSTPKYSQPQHF TGTGCCAGCAGCACCCCCAAATATAGTCAGCCCCAGCATTTT
TRBJ1-1 - 15 TRBV15 CATSISSLSDTEAFF TGTGCCACCAGCATCAGTTCATTGTCGGACACTGAAGCTTTCTTT
TRBJ2-7 - 13 TRBV14 CASSQDLGREQYF TGTGCCAGCAGCCAAGATCTGGGACGCGAGCAGTACTTC
TRBJ1-3 TRBD1 16 TRBV6-5 CASSYSVTGFGNTIYF TGTGCCAGCAGTTACTCGGTGACAGGGTTCGGAAACACCATATATTTT
TRBJ1-5 - 12 TRBV29-1 CSVGAQGQPQHF TGCAGCGTTGGGGCCCAAGGACAGCCCCAGCATTTT
TRBJ2-3 TRBD2 17 TRBV9 CASSVPSGSLSTDTQYF TGTGCCAGCAGCGTCCCTAGCGGGAGCCTTAGCACAGATACGCAGTATTTT
TRBJ2-6 TRBD2 20 TRBV28 CASSLPPLAGTSSGANVLTF TGTGCCAGCAGTCTCCCACCCCTAGCGGGGACCTCCTCTGGGGCCAACGTCCTGACTTTC
TRBJ1-2 - 12 TRBV29-1 CSVSQPTYGYTF TGCAGCGTTTCACAGCCGACCTATGGCTACACCTTC
TRBJ2-7 TRBD2 15 TRBV7-2 CASSALTSGSYEQYF TGTGCCAGCAGCGCCCTGACTAGCGGGTCCTACGAGCAGTACTTC
TRBJ2-7 - 13 TRBV7-2 CASSLSGGYEQYF TGTGCCAGCAGCTTGTCAGGTGGCTACGAGCAGTACTTC
TRBJ1-2 TRBD1 13 TRBV30 CAQTPGQGGGYTF TGTGCACAAACCCCGGGACAGGGCGGAGGCTACACCTTC
TRBJ2-7 - 13 TRBV30 CAWKAQDSYEQYF TGTGCCTGGAAGGCCCAAGACTCCTACGAGCAGTACTTC
TRBJ2-7 - 12 TRBV2 CASSGEGAGKYF TGTGCCAGCAGTGGGGAGGGGGCAGGTAAATACTTC
TRBJ2-5 - 15 TRBV9 CASSVGPLGGETQYF TGTGCCAGCAGCGTAGGGCCACTGGGGGGTGAGACCCAGTACTTC
TRBJ2-7 TRBD1 16 TRBV13 CASSKGQGSSSYEQYF TGTGCCAGCAGCAAGGGACAGGGGTCCTCTTCCTACGAGCAGTACTTC
TRBJ2-3 - 14 TRBV29-1 CSVGPRVSTDTQYF TGCAGCGTCGGACCCAGGGTCTCGACCGATACGCAGTATTTT
TRBJ2-7 TRBD1 15 TRBV27 CASSRGSGGSYEQYF TGTGCCAGCAGCCGCGGGTCAGGGGGCTCTTACGAGCAGTACTTC
TRBJ2-7 TRBD1 13 TRBV30 CAWIGGETYEQYF TGTGCCTGGATAGGGGGCGAGACCTACGAGCAGTACTTC
TRBJ2-7 - 14 TRBV6-6 CASRTWGISYEQYF TGTGCCAGCAGAACTTGGGGAATCTCCTACGAGCAGTACTTC
TRBJ2-2 - 15 TRBV11-3 CASSLGRDNTGELFF TGTGCCAGCAGCTTAGGGCGGGACAACACCGGGGAGCTGTTTTTT